This T cell receptor beta chain was documented in a study of molecular identifiers for immune sequencing clone quantification. Across the study: Replicate runs used RNA from about 19,000 or 110,000 naive CD8 cells, which was split five ways into aliquots, and four of those aliquots were then sequenced. Whole-study results and caveats: Whereas naive cells kept under 1% of molecules in clones above 20 RNA copies, such clones held over 98% in effectors.

Regarding this clonotype: Its antigen is not identified.

Each CDR3 protein is one row after TCRdb ran MiXCR on the PCR reads. Among tens of thousands of distinct CDR3 sequences listed, around 17% were seen once. This CDR3 has 13 amino acids. Between the trimmed V and J ends, which lost 7 bases and 2 bases, there was a span of 11 bases. The V call is TRBV12-3 or TRBV12-4, the J call TRBJ2-5; D remains unclear. Specimen: naive CD8+ T cells from blood, with Jurkat cell RNA spiked in. The sample's subset: FACS-sorted CD8+CD4-CCR7+CD45RA+ naive T cells. This receptor was identified in a human donor in good health. Some libraries in this study had Jurkat cell RNA spiked in. The CDR3 loop is CASTAKQQETQYF. The CDR3 DNA sequence: TGTGCCAGCACCGCTAAGCAACAAGAGACCCAGTACTTC.